Following are 32 T cell receptor beta chains from one sample sequenced in a study of T-cell reconstitution after alpha-beta-depleted transplantation in children. A library of TCRbeta sequences, prepared with unique molecular identifiers, was generated. One entry per CDR3 protein results from TCRdb running MiXCR on the PCR reads. The sample includes 230,000 or so distinct CDR3 sequences, 9.5% to 15% of them seen just once. Here the sequenced sample was PBMCs from the stem cell graft donor, taken from the stem cell graft. The receptors were gathered from a human donor who donated a stem cell graft to a child with acute lymphoblastic leukemia.

To note about this clonotype: Germline and junction disagree at one end, which may indicate a read error. The CDR3 DNA sequence: TGCGCCAGCAGCTTGCAGCGGGCCAATTACACTGAGCAGTTCTTC. Translation: CASSLQRANYTEQFF. The rearrangement uses TRBV5-1 and TRBJ2-1; tentative D call: TRBD2 (6 bases). CDR3 size: 15 residues. Germline CDR1 SGHRS, CDR2 YFSETQ.

This clonotype was seen more than once but under ten times. The chain employs TRBV5-1 and TRBJ2-5; 8 positions agree with TRBD2. The CDR3 contains 16 residues. Per the germline V gene, CDR1 is SGHRS and CDR2 is YFSETQ. Unmatched junction bases numbered 8, after V lost 0 bases and J lost 4 bases. The CDR3 loop reads CASSLVPAGEGETQYF. In nucleotides, the CDR3 is TGCGCCAGCAGCTTGGTTCCAGCGGGAGAGGGAGAGACCCAGTACTTC.

On this clonotype: A much larger clone is a single base away; this may be a read error. The V call is TRBV6-5, the J call TRBJ2-3, with D tentatively TRBD2 (6 bases). CDR3 length equals 17 residues. The V gene's germline CDR1 is MNHEY and CDR2 SVGAGI. As DNA, the CDR3 is TGTGCCAGCAGTTCCTCATATAGCGGAATTAGCACAGATACGCAGAATTTT. Translating gives CASSSSYSGISTDTQNF.

This clonotype has at least ten counts. The chain links TRBV29-1 to TRBJ1-2, with a tentative D call TRBD1 (5 bases). Trimming left V 0 bases short and J 3 bases short, with 8 bases between. Germline lookup yields CDR1 SQVTM and CDR2 ANQGSEA. CDR3 length equals 13 residues. The CDR3 DNA sequence: TGCAGCGTTGAAGATGGGGGGGACTATGGCTACACCTTC. As protein: CSVEDGGDYGYTF.

In this sample, this clonotype turned up many times. At one of its ends the junction is not consistent with the germline gene, which may arise from a read error. The chain links TRBV20-1 to TRBJ2-4; perhaps TRBD1 as D (6 bases). CDR1 DFQATT and CDR2 SNEGSKA come from the germline V gene (reference sequence). The CDR3 extends over 14 amino acids. The CDR3 here is CSASGRTAQNIQYF. CDR3 coding DNA: TGCAGTGCTAGTGGCCGGACAGCCCAAAACATTCAGTACTTC.

In its sample, this clonotype was seen many times. The V call is TRBV4-2, the J call TRBJ2-7; a possible D gene is TRBD1 (5 bases). CDR3 length: 15 amino acids. The V end was cut by 0 bases, the J end by 0 bases, with 9 bases between. The germline V gene encodes CDR1 LGHNA and CDR2 YNFKEQ. CDR3 coding DNA: TGTGCCAGCAGCCAAGACGACAGAAGCTCCTACGAGCAGTACTTC. Residues: CASSQDDRSSYEQYF.

This clonotype showed up many times. J is TRBJ1-1 and V is TRBV20-1; no reliable D call. CDR1 and CDR2 (germline): DFQATT, SNEGSKA (reference sequence). The V and J ends lost 3 bases and 0 bases respectively, with 8 bases between them. The CDR3 extends over 13 amino acids. Here the CDR3 reads CSARRGLNTEAFF. The CDR3 DNA is TGCAGTGCTAGGAGAGGGTTGAACACTGAAGCTTTCTTT.

This clonotype has a count of ten or more. The V and J genes are TRBV5-1 and TRBJ2-1; D may match TRBD1 or TRBD2 (5 bases each). The CDR3 covers 15 residues. CDR1 SGHRS and CDR2 YFSETQ come from the germline V gene. Trimming pared 3 bases from V and 12 bases from J, leaving 22 bases between. CDR3 region: CASSSDPGTPGGQFF. CDR3 sequence (DNA): TGCGCCAGCAGCTCGGACCCCGGGACCCCAGGAGGGCAGTTCTTC.

This clonotype was observed at least ten times. Its ends do not fully match the called genes, so a read error is possible. The V gene is TRBV29-1, the J gene TRBJ1-1, with D tentatively TRBD1 (5 bases). CDR1 SQVTM and CDR2 ANQGSEA come from the germline V gene. The CDR3 contains 9 residues. The CDR3 coding sequence is TGCAGCGTTGAAGAGGGGGTGAGTTTT. Translating it yields CSVEEGVSF. Full variable domain (missing parts from reference TRBV29-1 and TRBJ1-1): SAVISQKPSRDICQRGTSLTIQCQVDSQVTMMFWYRQQPGQSLTLIATANQGSEATYESGFVIDKFPISRPNLTFSTLTVSNMSPEDSSIYLCSVEEGVSFGQGTRLTVV.

This clonotype was counted many times. The chain links TRBV7-9 to TRBJ2-7; no clear D. The CDR3 consists of 11 residues. Germline loops: CDR1 SEHNR, CDR2 FQNEAQ (reference sequence). Trimming pared 3 bases from V and 5 bases from J, leaving 5 bases between. CDR3 protein: CASSLNNEQYF. The CDR3 DNA is TGTGCCAGCAGCTTGAATAACGAGCAGTACTTC.

This clonotype has a count of ten or more. This chain connects TRBV20-1 to TRBJ2-7, with 15 bases lining up with TRBD2. There are 14 residues in the CDR3. The V gene end was trimmed by 6 bases and the J gene end by 6 bases; junction bases not matched to a gene: 6. The germline CDR1 and CDR2 sequences are DFQATT and SNEGSKA (reference sequence). The CDR3 DNA follows: TGCAGTGCCCTTCCGGGACTAGCGGGAGGCGAGCAGTACTTC. Its protein product is CSALPGLAGGEQYF.

This clonotype was counted at least ten times. The chain couples TRBV20-1 to TRBJ2-3; D gene unclear. Germline values: CDR1 DFQATT, CDR2 SNEGSKA (reference sequence). The ends were cut back, 1 base at V and 6 bases at J, with 8 bases in the middle. The CDR3 contains 12 residues. The chain's CDR3 is CSARGRRDTQYF. The CDR3 DNA is TGCAGTGCTAGAGGGCGCAGGGATACGCAGTATTTT.

This clonotype was detected many times. V gene TRBV18 combines with J gene TRBJ2-1; 7 nucleotides align to TRBD1. The V gene end was trimmed by 2 bases and the J gene end by 12 bases; junction bases not matched to a gene: 13. There are 15 residues in the CDR3. The V gene's germline CDR1 is KGHSH and CDR2 LQKENI. The CDR3 DNA sequence: TGTGCCAGCTCACCAGGAATCGGCGACAGGGTTTGGCAGTTCTTC. It codes for CASSPGIGDRVWQFF.

Comment on this clonotype: This could be a read error, since a much larger clone is one nucleotide away. The V gene is TRBV9, the J gene TRBJ2-1, with D perhaps being TRBD1 or TRBD2 (5 bases each). With 4 bases removed from V and 0 bases from J, the gap between germline ends came to 29 bases. CDR3 length: 21 amino acids. The germline CDR1 and CDR2 sequences are SGDLS and YYNGEE. The CDR3 spells CASSLRFVLRDQKDSYNEQFF. CDR3 coding DNA: TGTGCCAGCAGCCTCAGATTCGTGTTGAGGGACCAGAAGGACTCCTACAATGAGCAGTTCTTC.

This clonotype was counted many times. The V and J genes are TRBV5-1 and TRBJ1-3; D unresolved. CDR3 size: 14 residues. V was pared by 0 bases and J by 3 bases, with 7 bases between. The germline V gene has CDR1 SGHRS and CDR2 YFSETQ. The CDR3 DNA is TGCGCCAGCAGCTTGGTGGGTGTTGGAAACACCATATATTTT. Protein: CASSLVGVGNTIYF. Combining the CDR3 with reference TRBV5-1 and TRBJ1-3 gives the whole variable domain KAGVTQTPRYLIKTRGQQVTLSCSPISGHRSVSWYQQTPGQGLQFLFEYFSETQRNKGNFPGRFSGRQFSNSRSEMNVSTLELGDSALYLCASSLVGVGNTIYFGEGSWLTVV.

There are many counts of this clonotype. The chain combines TRBV6-1 with TRBJ2-1; 11 nucleotides line up with TRBD2. The CDR3 runs to 16 residues. After removal of 6 bases from V and 4 bases from J, the junction contained 8 bases not matched to a gene. Germline V lookup: CDR1 MNHNS, CDR2 SASEGT. Here the CDR3 DNA reads TGTGCCAGCAGCCGACTAGCGGGAAGGGGGTACAATGAGCAGTTCTTC. This translates into CASSRLAGRGYNEQFF.

In this sample, this clonotype turned up a few times. J is TRBJ2-2 and V is TRBV27, with 13 bases fitting TRBD2. Trimming at V came to 4 bases and at J to 3 bases, leaving 14 bases not matched to a gene. The germline gives CDR1 MNHEY, CDR2 SMNVEV (reference sequence). This CDR3 is 20 amino acids long. CDR3 sequence: CASSSRTSGGPNIYTGELFF. In nucleotides, the CDR3 is TGTGCCAGCAGTTCCCGGACTAGCGGGGGCCCCAACATATACACCGGGGAGCTGTTTTTT.

There are many counts of this clonotype. J is TRBJ1-2 and V is TRBV14; D call uncertain. The CDR3 sequence is 13 residues long. Per the germline V gene, CDR1 is SGHDN and CDR2 is FVKESK. Trimming stripped 1 base from V and 9 bases from J, with 12 bases between. Written as DNA, the CDR3 is TGTGCCAGCAGCCAAGGACGCCTCGGGAGCTACACCTTC. It specifies CASSQGRLGSYTF.

This clonotype was recorded many times. The V call is TRBV9, the J call TRBJ1-6; D not resolved. Germline V gives CDR1 SGDLS, CDR2 YYNGEE. There are 15 residues in the CDR3. The germline V and J ends were trimmed by 0 bases and 6 bases, with 10 bases remaining between them. The CDR3 sequence is CASSVEVGTNSPLHF. The CDR3 DNA reads TGTGCCAGCAGCGTAGAGGTCGGAACTAATTCACCCCTCCACTTT.

This clonotype was seen at least ten times. The chain employs TRBV20-1 and TRBJ1-2; 10 positions match TRBD1. V shed 5 bases and J 6 bases; nucleotides not matched to a gene: 0. This CDR3 comprises 11 residues. The germline V gene encodes CDR1 DFQATT and CDR2 SNEGSKA (reference sequence). The CDR3 nucleotides are TGCAGTGCTGGGACAGGGGATGGCTACACCTTC. Protein: CSAGTGDGYTF.

The rearrangement links TRBV20-1 to TRBJ1-4, with D hard to call. V was pared by 5 bases and J by 13 bases, with 17 bases between. The germline gives CDR1 DFQATT, CDR2 SNEGSKA (reference sequence). The CDR3 extends over 12 amino acids. In DNA form, the CDR3 reads TGCAGTGCTCAAGTGGGAGGCGAGCGACTGTTTTTT. The encoded protein is CSAQVGGERLFF.

This clonotype was detected many times. The rearrangement links TRBV3-1 to TRBJ2-1; D perhaps matches TRBD1 (6 bases). CDR1 is LGHDT, CDR2 YNNKEL, per germline (reference sequence). There are 16 residues in the CDR3. V dropped 3 bases and J dropped 6 bases, with 18 bases sitting between them. The CDR3 bases are TGTGCCAGCAGCCACTCCTCTGGGGGCGGATTCAATGAGCAGTTCTTC. Encoded protein: CASSHSSGGGFNEQFF.

The V call is TRBV9, the J call TRBJ2-1; 7 bases agree with TRBD2. Trimming removed 3 bases from V and 4 bases from J; junction bases left unmatched: 13. The CDR3 runs to 17 residues. Per the germline V gene, CDR1 is SGDLS and CDR2 is YYNGEE. The CDR3, as DNA: TGTGCCAGCAGCGCCTCCCAATGGGGGACTAATTACAATGAGCAGTTCTTC. It codes for CASSASQWGTNYNEQFF.

This clonotype came up many times. The chain is built from TRBV20-1 and TRBJ2-5; 9 bases fit TRBD2. Per germline, CDR1 DFQATT and CDR2 SNEGSKA (reference sequence). The CDR3 totals 13 residues. The ends lost 7 bases at V and 5 bases at J; junction bases unmatched: 8. This CDR3 reads CSGERGVSETQYF. CDR3 bases: TGCAGTGGAGAGCGGGGGGTATCGGAGACCCAGTACTTC.

This clonotype was counted ten times or more. The chain joins TRBV6-5 to TRBJ1-5; tentative D call: TRBD1 (6 bases). V lost 2 bases to trimming and J lost 7 bases, with 9 bases between them. The germline V gene encodes CDR1 MNHEY and CDR2 SVGAGI. The CDR3 is made up of 13 amino acids. The CDR3 sequence: CASSYGGGQPQHF. The DNA for the CDR3 is TGTGCCAGCAGTTACGGAGGGGGGCAGCCCCAGCATTTT.

This clonotype occurred many times. The genes are TRBV20-1 and TRBJ2-3, with D perhaps TRBD1 (5 bases). V shed 7 bases and J shed 2 bases, with 19 bases lying between them. The CDR3 runs to 15 residues. Germline V gene data show CDR1 as DFQATT and CDR2 as SNEGSKA (reference sequence). The DNA for the CDR3 is TGCAGTGTAAACGGTCAGGGCTCGCCCACAGATACGCAGTATTTT. Translation: CSVNGQGSPTDTQYF.

This chain joins TRBV28 and TRBJ2-1; D is perhaps TRBD1 (5 bases). Between the trimmed V and J ends, which lost 4 bases and 10 bases, there was a span of 14 bases. Germline assignment: CDR1 MDHEN and CDR2 SYDVKM. This CDR3 has 13 residues. The CDR3 nucleotides read TGTGCCAGCAGTTACTCACGACAGAACGAGCAGTTCTTC. Translation: CASSYSRQNEQFF.

In its sample, this clonotype was seen a few times. J is TRBJ1-1 and V is TRBV20-1; D unresolved. The CDR3 spans 15 residues. Trimming took off 1 base at V and 2 bases at J, with 14 bases between the two ends. Germline lookup yields CDR1 DFQATT and CDR2 SNEGSKA (reference sequence). CDR3 DNA: TGCAGTGCTAGAGTGAACGCACGAAAAAACACTGAAGCTTTCTTT. Translated, it gives CSARVNARKNTEAFF.

The chain is built from TRBV3-2 and TRBJ2-7; TRBD2 was called by the table and not checked on the DNA. TRBV3-2 is a pseudogene locus. This CDR3 is 17 amino acids long. This chain's CDR3 is CASSQLGRLAPSYEQYF. Here the CDR3 DNA reads TGTGCCTCCAGCCAGTTAGGAAGACTAGCTCCAAGCTACGAGCAGTACTTC.

The chain recombines TRBV5-4 with TRBJ1-2, with TRBD1 matching 8 bases. This CDR3 has 15 residues. The V and J ends lost 4 bases and 4 bases, in that order; junction bases with no gene match: 9. Germline-derived CDR1 and CDR2 are SGHNT and YYREEE (reference sequence). Here the CDR3 DNA reads TGTGCCAGCAGCGGCCGGGACAGGATAATCTATGGCTACACCTTC. Translation: CASSGRDRIIYGYTF. The variable domain in full, completed from reference TRBV5-4 and TRBJ1-2, reads ETGVTQSPTHLIKTRGQQVTLRCSSQSGHNTVSWYQQALGQGPQFIFQYYREEENGRGNFPPRFSGLQFPNYSSELNVNALELDDSALYLCASSGRDRIIYGYTFGSGTRLTVV.

This clonotype was seen at least ten times. The chain employs TRBV12-3 or TRBV12-4 and TRBJ1-2, with D unresolved. The V end was cut by 5 bases, the J end by 7 bases, with 11 bases between. The CDR3 spans 12 residues. The CDR3 DNA reads TGTGCCAGCAGTCCCGACAACGGTGGCTACACCTTC. Encoded protein: CASSPDNGGYTF.

The rearrangement links TRBV4-2 to TRBJ2-4; D is possibly TRBD1 (6 bases). The CDR3 runs to 17 residues. Per germline, CDR1 LGHNA and CDR2 YNFKEQ. The V end lost 1 base, the J end lost 6 bases, and 19 bases lay between the germline ends. CDR3 region: CASSQGGTGLLGNIQYF. CDR3 sequence (DNA): TGTGCCAGCAGCCAAGGGGGAACAGGGCTCCTGGGAAACATTCAGTACTTC.